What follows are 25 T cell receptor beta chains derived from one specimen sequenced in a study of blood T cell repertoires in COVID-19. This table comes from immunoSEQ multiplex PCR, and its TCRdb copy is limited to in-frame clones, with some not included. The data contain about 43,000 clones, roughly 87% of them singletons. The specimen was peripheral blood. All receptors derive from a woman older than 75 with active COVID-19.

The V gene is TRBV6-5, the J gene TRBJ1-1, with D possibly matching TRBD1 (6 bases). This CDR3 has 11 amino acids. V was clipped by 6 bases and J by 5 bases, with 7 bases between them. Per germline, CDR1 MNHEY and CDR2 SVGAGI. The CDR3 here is CASRRGTEAFF. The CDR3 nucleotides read TGTGCCAGCAGGAGGGGGACTGAAGCTTTCTTT.

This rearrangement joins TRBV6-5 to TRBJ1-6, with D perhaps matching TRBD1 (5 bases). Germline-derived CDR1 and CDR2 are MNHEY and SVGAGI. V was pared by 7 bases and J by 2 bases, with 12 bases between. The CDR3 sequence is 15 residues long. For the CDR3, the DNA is TGTGCCAGCAATAAAGGGGTGACCTATAATTCACCCCTCCACTTT. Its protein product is CASNKGVTYNSPLHF.

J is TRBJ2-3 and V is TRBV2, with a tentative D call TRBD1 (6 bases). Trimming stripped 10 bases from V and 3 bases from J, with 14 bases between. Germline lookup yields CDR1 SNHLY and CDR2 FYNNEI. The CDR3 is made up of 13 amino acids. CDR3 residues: CATKQGATDTQYF. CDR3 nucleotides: TGTGCCACCAAACAGGGTGCGACAGATACGCAGTATTTT.

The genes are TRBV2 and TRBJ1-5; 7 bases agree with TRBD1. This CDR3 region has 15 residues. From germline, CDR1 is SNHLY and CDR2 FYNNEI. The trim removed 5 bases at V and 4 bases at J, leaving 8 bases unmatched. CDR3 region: CASSLNRGTNQPQHF. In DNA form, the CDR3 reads TGTGCCAGCAGTTTAAACAGGGGAACTAATCAGCCCCAGCATTTT.

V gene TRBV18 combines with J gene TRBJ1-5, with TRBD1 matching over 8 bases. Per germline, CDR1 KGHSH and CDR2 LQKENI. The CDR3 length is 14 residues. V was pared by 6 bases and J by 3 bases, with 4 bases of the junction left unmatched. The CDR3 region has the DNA TGTGCCAGCTCGACAGGGGCGGACAATCAGCCCCAGCATTTT. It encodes CASSTGADNQPQHF.

The CDR3 loop reads CASSIGTGSPETQYF. The CDR3 region has the DNA TGTGCCAGCAGTATCGGGACAGGGTCCCCCGAGACCCAGTACTTC. The chain couples TRBV25-1 to TRBJ2-5, with TRBD1 matching over 9 bases. J was trimmed by 5 bases and V by 5 bases; bases with no gene match: 9. Germline V gene lookup returns CDR1 MGHDK and CDR2 SYGVNS. This CDR3 spans 15 amino acids.

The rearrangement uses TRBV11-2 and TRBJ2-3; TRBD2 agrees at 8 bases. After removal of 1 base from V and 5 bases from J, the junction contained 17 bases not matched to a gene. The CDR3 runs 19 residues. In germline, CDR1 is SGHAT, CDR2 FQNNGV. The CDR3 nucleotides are TGTGCCAGCAGCTTAGCGTTCGGGTCGGCGGGGGGAGCGGGAGATACGCAGTATTTT. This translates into CASSLAFGSAGGAGDTQYF.

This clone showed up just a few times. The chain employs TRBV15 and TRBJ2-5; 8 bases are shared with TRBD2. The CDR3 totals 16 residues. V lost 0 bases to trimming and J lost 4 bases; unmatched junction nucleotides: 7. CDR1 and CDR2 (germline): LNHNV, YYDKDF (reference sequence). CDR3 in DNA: TGTGCCACCAGCAGAGACGACGCGGGGGGTCGAGAGACCCAGTACTTC. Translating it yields CATSRDDAGGRETQYF.

The chain's CDR3 is CASSQAGTYNYGYTF. CDR3 DNA sequence: TGCGCCAGCAGCCAAGCTGGGACTTATAACTATGGCTACACCTTC. V gene TRBV4-1 combines with J gene TRBJ1-2, with a weak D call TRBD1 (5 bases). Per the germline V gene, CDR1 is MGHRA and CDR2 is YSYEKL. Trimming shortened V by 1 base and J by 1 base, and 10 bases separated the two germline ends. CDR3 size: 15 residues.

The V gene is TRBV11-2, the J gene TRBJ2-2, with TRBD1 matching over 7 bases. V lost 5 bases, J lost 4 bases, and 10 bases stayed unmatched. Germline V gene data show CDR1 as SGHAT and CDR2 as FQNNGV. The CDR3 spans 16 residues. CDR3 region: CASSDSNRGGTGELFF. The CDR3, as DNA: TGTGCCAGCAGCGATTCCAACAGGGGCGGCACCGGGGAGCTGTTTTTT.

The DNA for the CDR3 is TGTGCCAGCAACCCGCGACCGGGATTAGCCAAAAACATTCAGTACTTC. Protein: CASNPRPGLAKNIQYF. The chain combines TRBV7-2 with TRBJ2-4; D perhaps matches TRBD2 (5 bases). V shed 7 bases and J shed 0 bases, with 16 bases lying between them. This CDR3 contains 16 residues. Germline V CDR1 and CDR2: SGHTA, FQGNSA.

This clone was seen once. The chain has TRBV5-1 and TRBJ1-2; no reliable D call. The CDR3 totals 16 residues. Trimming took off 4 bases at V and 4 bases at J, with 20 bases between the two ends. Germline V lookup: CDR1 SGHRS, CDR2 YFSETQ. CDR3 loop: CASSVESTLSVYGYTF. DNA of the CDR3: TGCGCCAGCAGCGTCGAGTCCACCCTATCGGTCTATGGCTACACCTTC.

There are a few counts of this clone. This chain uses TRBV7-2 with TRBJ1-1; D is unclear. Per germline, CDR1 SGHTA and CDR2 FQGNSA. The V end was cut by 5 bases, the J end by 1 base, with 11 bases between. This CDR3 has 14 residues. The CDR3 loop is CASSLTAGNTEAFF. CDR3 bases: TGTGCCAGCAGCCTAACAGCGGGGAACACTGAAGCTTTCTTT.

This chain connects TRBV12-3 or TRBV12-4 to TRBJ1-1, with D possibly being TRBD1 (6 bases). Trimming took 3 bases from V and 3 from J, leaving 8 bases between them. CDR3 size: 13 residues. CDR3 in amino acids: CASSFNRDTEAFF. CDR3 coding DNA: TGTGCCAGCAGTTTTAACAGGGACACTGAAGCTTTCTTT.

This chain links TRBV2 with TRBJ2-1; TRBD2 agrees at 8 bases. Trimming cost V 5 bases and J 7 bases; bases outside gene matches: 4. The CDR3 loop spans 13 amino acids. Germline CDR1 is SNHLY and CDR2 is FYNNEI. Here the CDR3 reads CASSSGTRNEQFF. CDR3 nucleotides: TGTGCCAGCAGTTCCGGGACTAGAAATGAGCAGTTCTTC.

For the CDR3, the DNA is TGTGCCAGCAGTTATACAGGGACCGGGGAGCTGTTTTTT. The encoded protein is CASSYTGTGELFF. The rearrangement joins TRBV28 to TRBJ2-2, with a tentative D call TRBD1 (6 bases). The V gene lost 4 bases and the J gene lost 5 bases, with 8 bases spanning the gap. Germline V lookup: CDR1 MDHEN, CDR2 SYDVKM. The CDR3 runs 13 residues.

The CDR3 is CASSVSSSGDTQYF. The CDR3 nucleotides are TGTGCCAGCAGCGTAAGTTCCAGCGGAGATACGCAGTATTTT. The chain combines TRBV9 with TRBJ2-3; D perhaps matches TRBD2 (5 bases). Germline V gives CDR1 SGDLS, CDR2 YYNGEE. The CDR3 extends over 14 amino acids. V lost 1 base and J 5 bases, leaving 11 bases between the germline ends.

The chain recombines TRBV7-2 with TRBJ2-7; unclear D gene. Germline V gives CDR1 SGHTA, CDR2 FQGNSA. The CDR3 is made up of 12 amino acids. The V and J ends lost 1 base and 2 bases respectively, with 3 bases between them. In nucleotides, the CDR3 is TGTGCCAGCAGCTTAGGAGCCTACGAGCAGTACTTC. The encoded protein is CASSLGAYEQYF.

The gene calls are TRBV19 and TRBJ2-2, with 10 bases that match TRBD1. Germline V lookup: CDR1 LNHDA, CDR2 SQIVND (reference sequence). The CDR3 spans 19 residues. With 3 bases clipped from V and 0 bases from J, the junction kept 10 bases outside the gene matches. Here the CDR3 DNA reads TGTGCCAGTAGTATTTGGGGACAGGGGTTGGGACCGAACACCGGGGAGCTGTTTTTT. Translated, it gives CASSIWGQGLGPNTGELFF.

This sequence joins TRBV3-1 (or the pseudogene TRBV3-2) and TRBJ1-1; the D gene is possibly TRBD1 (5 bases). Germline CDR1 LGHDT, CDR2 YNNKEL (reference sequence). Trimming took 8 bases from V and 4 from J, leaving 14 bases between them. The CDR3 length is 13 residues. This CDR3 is CASGARRSTEAFF. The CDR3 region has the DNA TGTGCCAGCGGGGCGCGGCGGAGCACTGAAGCTTTCTTT.

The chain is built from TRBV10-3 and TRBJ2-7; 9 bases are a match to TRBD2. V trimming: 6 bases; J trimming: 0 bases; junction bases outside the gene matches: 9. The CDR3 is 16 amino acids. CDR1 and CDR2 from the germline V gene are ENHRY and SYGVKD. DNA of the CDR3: TGTGCCATCAGAGGTGGCGGGGGGGCTAGCTCCTACGAGCAGTACTTC. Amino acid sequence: CAIRGGGGASSYEQYF.

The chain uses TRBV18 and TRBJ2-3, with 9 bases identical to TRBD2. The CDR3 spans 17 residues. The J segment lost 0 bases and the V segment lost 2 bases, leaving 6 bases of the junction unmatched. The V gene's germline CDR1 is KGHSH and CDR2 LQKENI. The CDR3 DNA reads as TGTGCCAGCTCACCATCAGCTAGCGGGGCTAGCACAGATACGCAGTATTTT. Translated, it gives CASSPSASGASTDTQYF.

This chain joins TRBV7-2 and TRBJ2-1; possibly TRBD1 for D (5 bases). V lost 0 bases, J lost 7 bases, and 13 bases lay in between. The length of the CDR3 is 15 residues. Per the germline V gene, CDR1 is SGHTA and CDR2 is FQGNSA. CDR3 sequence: CASSLAGQKGNEQFF. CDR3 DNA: TGTGCCAGCAGCTTAGCCGGCCAAAAGGGGAATGAGCAGTTCTTC.

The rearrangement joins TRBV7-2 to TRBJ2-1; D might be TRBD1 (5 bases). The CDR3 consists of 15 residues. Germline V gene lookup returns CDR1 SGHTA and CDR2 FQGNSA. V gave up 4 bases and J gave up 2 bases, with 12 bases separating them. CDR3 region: CASSSQGSTYNEQFF. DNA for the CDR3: TGTGCCAGCAGCTCCCAGGGATCAACCTACAATGAGCAGTTCTTC.

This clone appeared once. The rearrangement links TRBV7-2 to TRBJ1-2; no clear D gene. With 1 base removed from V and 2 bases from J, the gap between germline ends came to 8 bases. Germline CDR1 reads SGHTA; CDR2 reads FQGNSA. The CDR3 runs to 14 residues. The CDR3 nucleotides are TGTGCCAGCAGCTTAGACTCCAGGAACTATGGCTACACCTTC. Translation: CASSLDSRNYGYTF.